This T cell receptor (beta chain) was sequenced for a study of T-cell memory formation after mild COVID-19. Findings of the study overall: Later expanders leaned toward CD4+, whereas clones contracting from day 15 to 85 were balanced CD4/CD8. The SARS-CoV-2 specificity of second-wave clones reaching peak at day 37 remained unverified. Prior to infection, memory already included some responding clones, suggesting cross-reactive memory joined.

A word on this clonotype: The antigen is undetermined.

MiXCR, run by TCRdb on the 5' RACE reads, gives a single entry per CDR3 protein. Of more than 300,000 distinct CDR3 sequences detected, about an eighth appear once; the ten largest clones hold 20% to 25%. The CDR3 is made up of 12 amino acids. V was clipped by 6 bases and J by 7 bases, with 9 bases between them. Germline V gene lookup returns CDR1 SNHLY and CDR2 FYNNEI. The clonotype was recovered from a man between 18 and 29 years old who had mild COVID-19 (a few samples of this study predate the infection). Cell type and time point are not known. Sequenced input: PBMCs or a T cell subset sorted from them (not recorded which). The chain joins TRBV2 to TRBJ2-2; D is ambiguous. CDR3 residues: CASRKWGGELFF. Written as DNA, the CDR3 is TGTGCCAGCAGGAAGTGGGGCGGGGAGCTGTTTTTT.